Listed below are T cell receptor beta chains from one sample, sequenced in a study of early T cells in non-severe SARS-CoV-2 infection. TCRdb itself ran the 5' RACE reads through MiXCR, one entry per CDR3 protein. Among about 77,000 distinct CDR3 sequences listed, 12% were seen once. The specimen was whole blood, collected at baseline. All receptors come from an adult who was a healthcare worker with PCR-confirmed SARS-CoV-2 infection or an uninfected control (not recorded which). The donor label of this sample is uncertain. Both conserved end residues are part of each CDR3. The D gene is left open where the match is weak. Some rows mark clone size as missing; the rest say once, few, many or name a class of expanded clone.

d_gene	abundance	v_gene	j_gene	CDR3nt	CDR3aa
TRBD2	-	TRBV15	TRBJ2-1	TGTGCCACCAGCAGGGGGACTAGCGGGACCTACAATGAGCAGTTCTTC	CATSRGTSGTYNEQFF
TRBD2	few	TRBV19	TRBJ2-1	TGTGCCAGTAGTATACGGTCTCCAGCGGGATACAGCTCCTACAATGAGCAGTTCTTC	CASSIRSPAGYSSYNEQFF
-	many	TRBV7-8	TRBJ1-1	TGTGCCAGCAGTTTACAGGCAAGACTCACTGAAGCTTTCTTT	CASSLQARLTEAFF
TRBD1	few	TRBV4-3	TRBJ1-1	TGCGCCAGCAGCCAAGATGGGATGGGGACAGTGAACACTGAAGCTTTCTTT	CASSQDGMGTVNTEAFF
-	few	TRBV11-2	TRBJ2-3	TGTGCCAGCAGCTTAGACGACGACAGTCCGCTTACGCAGTATTTT	CASSLDDDSPLTQYF
TRBD1	few	TRBV29-1	TRBJ1-1	TGCAGCGTTCCTTACGGCAGGGGGCATCGTGTCACTGAGGCTTTCTTT	CSVPYGRGHRVTEAFF
-	many	TRBV3-1	TRBJ2-1	TGTGCCAGCAGCGGACGACTAGGTGCGGTCGGTGAGCAGTTCTTC	CASSGRLGAVGEQFF
TRBD1	-	TRBV3-1	TRBJ1-1	TGTGCCAGCAGCCACTCGGACAGGCTTGGGAGTGAAGCTTTCTTT	CASSHSDRLGSEAFF
-	-	TRBV20-1	TRBJ2-7	TGCAGTGCTCGATCCCCTGACGATTACTACGAGCAGTACTTC	CSARSPDDYYEQYF
TRBD2	-	TRBV4-1	TRBJ2-7	TGCGCCAGCAGCCGCGGTTGGCGGGAGTTACCACACTACGAGCAGTACTTC	CASSRGWRELPHYEQYF
-	few	TRBV7-6	TRBJ1-1	TGTGCCAGCAGCTTGACAGGACTGAACACTGAAGCTTTCTTT	CASSLTGLNTEAFF
-	few	TRBV12-3/TRBV12-4	TRBJ1-5	TGTGCCAGCAGTTTGGGTGGAATGGGTGGCAATCAGCCCCAGCATTTT	CASSLGGMGGNQPQHF
-	few	TRBV11-2	TRBJ2-5	TGTGCCAGCAGCTTGAGGCATAACCAAGAGACCCAGTACTTC	CASSLRHNQETQYF
TRBD1	-	TRBV20-1	TRBJ1-2	TGCAGTGCTAGAGATGGAGGGGGCCCTAACTATGGCTACACCTTC	CSARDGGGPNYGYTF
TRBD2	-	TRBV20-1	TRBJ2-1	TGCAGTGCTAGGCGGACTAGCGGGAGAGGAAATGAGCAGTTCTTC	CSARRTSGRGNEQFF
-	-	TRBV6-5	TRBJ1-1	TGTGCCAGCAGTTCAAGGACGGGATTAGAAGCTTTCTTT	CASSSRTGLEAFF
-	-	TRBV20-1	TRBJ2-3	TGCAGTGCTTTCCCACCTGAAGTCCTCCAGACCTCGCAGTATTTT	CSAFPPEVLQTSQYF
-	many	TRBV27	TRBJ2-3	TGTGCCAGCAGTTTATCGGTGCTCCGAGATACGCAGTATTTT	CASSLSVLRDTQYF
-	few	TRBV7-2	TRBJ1-2	TGTGCCAGTCGGCAGGGCGGGTCCTATGGCTACACCTTC	CASRQGGSYGYTF
-	few	TRBV7-2	TRBJ1-2	TGTGCCAGCAGCTACCCAGGACAGATCCACACCTTC	CASSYPGQIHTF
-	many	TRBV4-2	TRBJ2-7	TGTGCCAGCAGCCAAGTCCAACTAGACCCATCCTACGAGCAGTACTTC	CASSQVQLDPSYEQYF
-	-	TRBV6-1	TRBJ1-1	TGTGTCAGCTCAAAACCTTTCGCTGAAGCTTTCTTT	CVSSKPFAEAFF
-	-	TRBV4-3	TRBJ1-2	TGCGCCAGCAGCCAAGAGCGCGGGGTTGGCTACACCTTC	CASSQERGVGYTF
TRBD2	-	TRBV4-1	TRBJ2-5	TGCGCCAGCAGCCCAACTAGCGGGAGGGCCAGGGAGACCCAGTACTTC	CASSPTSGRARETQYF
-	many	TRBV24-1	TRBJ2-1	TGTGCCACCAGTGACGGGAGTCCCCGCGGCGAGCAGTTCTTC	CATSDGSPRGEQFF
TRBD2	-	TRBV2	TRBJ2-5	TGTGCCAGCAGTCTAGCGGGGGGGACGGAGACCCAGTACTTC	CASSLAGGTETQYF
-	-	TRBV4-3	TRBJ2-2	TGCGCCAGCAGCCAAATTAGGATTTTAACCGGGGAGCTGTTTTTT	CASSQIRILTGELFF
-	many	TRBV29-1	TRBJ2-3	TGCAGCGTTATTCGAAGCGCCACAGATACGCAGTATTTT	CSVIRSATDTQYF
-	many	TRBV5-6	TRBJ2-7	TGTGCCAGCAGCTTTCATCCAGGAACCTACGAGCAGTACTTC	CASSFHPGTYEQYF
TRBD2	many	TRBV7-3	TRBJ2-5	TGTGCCAGCAGCTCGTCGACTAGCCCCGGGACCCAGTACTTC	CASSSSTSPGTQYF
TRBD2	few	TRBV20-1	TRBJ2-5	TGCAGTGCTAGTATAGCGGGGGCTGAGACCCAGTACTTC	CSASIAGAETQYF
TRBD2	-	TRBV10-3	TRBJ2-1	TGTGCCATCAGCGCCGGGACTAGCGGGGGTTACAATGAGCAGTTCTTC	CAISAGTSGGYNEQFF
TRBD2	-	TRBV10-2	TRBJ2-3	TGCGCCAGCAGACCCTTCGAGCGGGGGGACCCTAATACGCAGTATTTT	CASRPFERGDPNTQYF
TRBD2	-	TRBV7-3	TRBJ2-1	TGTGCCAGCAGCCCACCGGGGGGGAACAATGAGCAGTTCTTC	CASSPPGGNNEQFF
-	many	TRBV27	TRBJ1-1	TGTGCCAGCAGTTTTTGGGGGGCAGAAGCTTTCTTT	CASSFWGAEAFF
-	many	TRBV5-6	TRBJ1-6	TGTGCCAGCAGCCAAGCTGTGGCAGGTGGCTCACCCCTCCACTTT	CASSQAVAGGSPLHF
-	-	TRBV20-1	TRBJ1-2	TGCAGTGCTAGCGTCCGGGAGAATGGCTACACCTTC	CSASVRENGYTF
TRBD2	-	TRBV5-1	TRBJ2-5	TGCGCCAGCAGCCATCAGGGAGGGGAGACCCAGTACTTC	CASSHQGGETQYF
TRBD2	-	TRBV12-3/TRBV12-4	TRBJ2-1	TGTGCCAGCAGTTTAGCTCGGGCGGGGGTCAATGAGCAGTTCTTC	CASSLARAGVNEQFF
TRBD1	-	TRBV5-4	TRBJ1-1	TGTGCCAGCAGCTCGATACAGGGGGCCTACACTGAAGCTTTCTTT	CASSSIQGAYTEAFF
TRBD1	many	TRBV7-9	TRBJ1-6	TGTGCCAGCAGCTCGGCTACCGGGACAGAGAATTCACCCCTCCACTTT	CASSSATGTENSPLHF
-	few	TRBV6-2/TRBV6-3	TRBJ2-7	TGTGCCAGCAGCCCACGGAACGCAGCCTTTACGGACGAGCAGTACTTC	CASSPRNAAFTDEQYF
TRBD2	many	TRBV20-1	TRBJ2-1	TGCAGTGCCGTCCTTGGCGGGAGGGGGAATGAGCAGTTCTTC	CSAVLGGRGNEQFF
TRBD2	-	TRBV6-5	TRBJ2-3	TGTGCCAGCAGTTATGCGGGAGCAGGAGATACGCAGTATTTT	CASSYAGAGDTQYF
-	-	TRBV3-1	TRBJ2-2	TGTGCCAGCGTCCTAAGAAGCGGTTCACCCGGGGAGCTGTTTTTT	CASVLRSGSPGELFF
TRBD2	few	TRBV20-1	TRBJ2-2	TGCAGTGCCGGGAGAGCGGGGATTGTGGCCGGGGAGCTGTTTTTT	CSAGRAGIVAGELFF